This T cell receptor (beta chain) was documented in a study of blood T cell repertoires in COVID-19. Study at large: The cDNA or gDNA used as material had been derived from T cells, B-cell-depleted T cells, or PBMCs.

Per the study methods: Amplified reference gene primers provided the basis for estimating nucleated cell counts. Sequencing was performed with immunoSEQ multiplex PCR; in TCRdb, only in-frame clones are kept and a portion is missing. Clonal size and the V and J genes are those of that table, whereas D and trimming came from the DNA. The sample includes about 340,000 clones, more than 85% seen only once; the top ten take roughly 20%. The V segment lost 0 bases and the J segment 4 bases; nucleotides outside the gene matches: 10. Per the germline V gene, CDR1 is LGHDT and CDR2 is YNNKEL (reference sequence). The CDR3 loop spans 17 amino acids.

This sequence originates from a woman between 25 and 40 years old who had recovered from COVID-19. The chain is built from TRBV3-1 (or the pseudogene TRBV3-2) and TRBJ1-2, with 8 bases that match TRBD1. The sequenced material came from PBMCs or T cells enriched from blood (not recorded which). In nucleotides, the CDR3 is TGTGCCAGCAGCCAAGAGGTCCTTTACACAGGGGGCTATGGCTACACCTTC. Its translation: CASSQEVLYTGGYGYTF.